A selection of T cell receptor beta chains follows, all from one sample in a study of response to subunit inactivated influenza vaccine. TCRdb called the RT-PCR reads again in MiXCR, with one record for every CDR3 protein. The table lists 500,000 to 600,000 distinct CDR3 sequences, under 15% of them singletons, with less than 15% in the top ten. Sample: PBMCs from blood, taken 35 to 45 days after vaccination. The receptors were sampled from a man aged 50-59 years who received an inactivated influenza vaccine. CDR3s include the opening cysteine and the closing phenylalanine or tryptophan. A D gene is named only where the DNA matches it firmly. Clone size is shown for a subset of rows, as once, few, many or a class of expanded clone.

>.|TRBV5-1|TRBD2|TRBJ2-5
CASSRGLAEETQYF
TGCGCCAGCAGTAGGGGACTAGCGGAAGAGACCCAGTACTTC
>.|TRBV9|.|TRBJ2-7
CASSVGISYEQYF
TGTGCCAGCAGCGTAGGGATATCCTACGAGCAGTACTTC
>.|TRBV7-9|TRBD1|TRBJ1-2
CASTATSGTGDGYTF
TGTGCCAGCACTGCCACTTCCGGGACAGGGGACGGCTACACCTTC
>many|TRBV29-1|.|TRBJ2-1
CSVGDGRTGGWQFF
TGCAGCGTTGGCGACGGACGGACCGGTGGATGGCAGTTCTTC
>few|TRBV20-1|TRBD2|TRBJ2-5
CSARGGLAGEGETQYF
TGCAGTGCTAGAGGGGGACTAGCGGGAGAGGGAGAGACCCAGTACTTC
>.|TRBV11-2|.|TRBJ2-3
CASSLGGRGRWDTQYF
TGTGCCAGCAGCCTTGGGGGGAGGGGGCGTTGGGATACGCAGTATTTT
>.|TRBV7-2|TRBD1|TRBJ1-1
CASSRGQYTEAFF
TGTGCCAGCAGCAGGGGACAGTACACTGAAGCTTTCTTT
>.|TRBV5-1|.|TRBJ2-7
CASSFSFGTGYEQYF
TGCGCCAGCAGCTTTAGTTTCGGAACTGGGTACGAGCAGTACTTC
>few|TRBV28|.|TRBJ2-2
CASSDQDRLTGELFF
TGTGCCAGCAGTGACCAGGACAGACTCACCGGGGAGCTGTTTTTT
>many|TRBV7-6|.|TRBJ2-1
CASSSSIGSYNEQFF
TGTGCCAGCAGCTCCTCAATAGGTTCCTACAATGAGCAGTTCTTC
>.|TRBV29-1|.|TRBJ2-2
CSSVGGASGELFF
TGCAGCTCCGTGGGGGGCGCATCCGGGGAGCTGTTTTTT
>few|TRBV5-1|TRBD2|TRBJ2-2
CASSYGLAGGPGELFF
TGCGCCAGCAGCTACGGACTAGCGGGGGGGCCCGGGGAGCTGTTTTTT
>many|TRBV6-1|.|TRBJ2-3
CAIDEKQGLTDTQYF
TGTGCCATCGATGAAAAACAGGGCTTGACAGATACGCAGTATTTT
>.|TRBV10-3|.|TRBJ1-1
CAISAQGMGTEAFF
TGTGCCATCAGTGCCCAGGGGATGGGGACTGAAGCTTTCTTT
>.|TRBV12-3/TRBV12-4|TRBD1|TRBJ2-5
CASSRGPDRAEETQYF
TGTGCCAGCAGCCGAGGTCCAGACAGGGCCGAAGAGACCCAGTACTTC
>.|TRBV5-5|.|TRBJ1-2
CASSVESEANYGYTF
TGTGCCAGCAGCGTAGAGTCCGAAGCTAACTATGGCTACACCTTC
>few|TRBV9|.|TRBJ1-1
CASSVDEGVMNTEAFF
TGTGCCAGCAGCGTAGATGAGGGCGTCATGAACACTGAAGCTTTCTTT
>.|TRBV10-3|.|TRBJ2-1
CAIGQNGDNEQFF
TGTGCCATCGGACAGAACGGGGACAATGAGCAGTTCTTC
>few|TRBV7-2|.|TRBJ1-6
CASSLKGGYSPLHF
TGTGCCAGCAGCCTAAAGGGGGGTTATTCACCCCTCCACTTT
>.|TRBV6-1|.|TRBJ1-5
CASSDHRARGSQHF
TGTGCCAGCAGTGATCACAGGGCTCGGGGTTCCCAGCATTTT